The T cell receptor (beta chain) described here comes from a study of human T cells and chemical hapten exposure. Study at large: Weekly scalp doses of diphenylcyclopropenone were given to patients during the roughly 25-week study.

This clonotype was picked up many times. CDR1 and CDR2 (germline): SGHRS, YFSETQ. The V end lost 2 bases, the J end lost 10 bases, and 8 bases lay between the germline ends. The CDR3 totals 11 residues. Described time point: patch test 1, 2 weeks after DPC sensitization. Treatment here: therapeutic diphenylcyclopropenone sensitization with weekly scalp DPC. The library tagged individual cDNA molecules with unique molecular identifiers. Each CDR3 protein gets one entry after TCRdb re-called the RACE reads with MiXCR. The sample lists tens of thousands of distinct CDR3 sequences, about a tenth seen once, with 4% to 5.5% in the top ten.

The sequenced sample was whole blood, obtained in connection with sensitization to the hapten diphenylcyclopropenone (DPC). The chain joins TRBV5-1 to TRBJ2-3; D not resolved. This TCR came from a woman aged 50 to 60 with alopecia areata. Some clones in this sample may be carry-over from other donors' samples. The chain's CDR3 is CASSLRGSQYF. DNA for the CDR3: TGCGCCAGCAGCTTAAGAGGCTCGCAGTATTTT.